This T cell receptor beta chain was retrieved from a study of neurological immune-mediated disorders. Overall study context: There were some 34 multiple sclerosis patients. Of these, approximately 30 had relapsing-remitting MS and 3 had secondary progressive MS.

There are many counts of this clonotype. From the 5' RACE reads, TCRdb called clonotypes with MiXCR, one entry per CDR3 protein. The data hold approximately 46,000 distinct CDR3 sequences, with approximately 2.8% observed a single time. There are 14 residues in the CDR3. V gave up 0 bases and J gave up 5 bases, with 13 bases separating them. The germline V gene has CDR1 DFQATT and CDR2 SNEGSKA (reference sequence). The specimen was PBMCs. The V call is TRBV20-1, the J call TRBJ1-2; D is undetermined. The sequence was obtained from a woman aged 50 to 65 with multiple sclerosis. CDR3 nucleotides: TGCAGTGCTAGAGATTCCCGGGCTGGGTATGGCTACACCTTC. Its translation: CSARDSRAGYGYTF.